There are many counts of the clone carrying this TCR beta chain. Its antigen is as yet unknown. Germline and junction disagree at one end, which may indicate a read error. TCRbeta library construction was performed incorporating unique molecular identifiers. MiXCR, run by TCRdb on the PCR reads, gives a single entry per CDR3 protein. Of about 32,000 distinct CDR3 sequences detected, about 7% appear once; the ten largest clones hold under 30%. The data derive from a study of T-cell reconstitution after alpha-beta-depleted transplantation in children. Study results and limitations: T-cell counts and diversity at one year following transplant were attributed mainly to newly produced T cells. The study reportedly traced alpha-beta T cells about two months after transplant to several hundred expanded graft clones.

The CDR3 spans 15 residues. Germline CDR1 is SGHRS and CDR2 is YFSETQ. The sequencing used peripheral blood, collected 60 days after TCRalphabeta/CD19-depleted stem cell transplant. The receptor was isolated from a child in the first two years of life who had a stem cell transplant for acute myeloid leukemia, so the T cells may come from the graft donor. The genes are TRBV5-1 and TRBJ1-6; 7 positions match TRBD1. DNA of the CDR3: TGCGCCAGCAGCGGACAGGCCGATAAGAATTCCCCCCTCCACTTT. This encodes CASSGQADKNSPLHF.